This is a list of T cell receptor beta chains from one sample in a study of blood T cell repertoires in COVID-19. Only in-frame clones appear in the TCRdb table, and some are missing; sequencing was by immunoSEQ multiplex PCR. The data hold tens of thousands of clones, with 89% observed a single time. Sequencing used peripheral blood. The receptor source for this set is a woman in her forties or fifties with active COVID-19. Each CDR3 is given with its conserved first and last residue. The D gene is left open where the match is weak. Not all rows give a size; the values are once, few, many and, for expanded clones, a class.

J gene: TRBJ2-1; V gene: TRBV20-1; clone size: -; D gene: -; CDR3 protein: CSADRNNEQFF; CDR3 DNA: TGCAGTGCCGACAGGAACAATGAGCAGTTCTTC
J gene: TRBJ1-1; V gene: TRBV7-9; clone size: -; D gene: TRBD1; CDR3 protein: CASSEGGGWGTEAFF; CDR3 DNA: TGTGCCAGCAGCGAAGGGGGCGGGTGGGGCACTGAAGCTTTCTTT
J gene: TRBJ2-4; V gene: TRBV6-1; clone size: -; D gene: -; CDR3 protein: CASSGPEGLAKNIQYF; CDR3 DNA: TGTGCCAGCAGTGGGCCGGAGGGGCTAGCCAAAAACATTCAGTACTTC
J gene: TRBJ1-1; V gene: TRBV28; clone size: -; D gene: -; CDR3 protein: CAIQAGFTEAFF; CDR3 DNA: TGTGCCATCCAGGCGGGGTTCACTGAAGCTTTCTTT
J gene: TRBJ1-1; V gene: TRBV30; clone size: -; D gene: -; CDR3 protein: CAWRHPWGQLNTEAFF; CDR3 DNA: TGTGCCTGGAGGCATCCGTGGGGACAACTGAACACTGAAGCTTTCTTT
J gene: TRBJ1-1; V gene: TRBV6-1; clone size: -; D gene: -; CDR3 protein: CASSEAGSVNTEAFF; CDR3 DNA: TGTGCCAGCAGTGAAGCGGGCTCGGTGAACACTGAAGCTTTCTTT
J gene: TRBJ1-1; V gene: TRBV2; clone size: -; D gene: -; CDR3 protein: CASTGETEAFF; CDR3 DNA: TGTGCCAGCACGGGAGAGACTGAAGCTTTCTTT
J gene: TRBJ1-1; V gene: TRBV30; clone size: once; D gene: -; CDR3 protein: CAWSPSGINTEAFF; CDR3 DNA: TGTGCCTGGAGTCCCTCAGGGATCAACACTGAAGCTTTCTTT
J gene: TRBJ2-1; V gene: TRBV3-1/TRBV3-2; clone size: -; D gene: -; CDR3 protein: CASTLANEQFF; CDR3 DNA: TGTGCCAGCACCTTAGCCAATGAGCAGTTCTTC
J gene: TRBJ1-4; V gene: TRBV10-3; clone size: -; D gene: TRBD1; CDR3 protein: CAISESTGGGEKLFF; CDR3 DNA: TGTGCCATCAGTGAGTCGACAGGGGGGGGTGAAAAACTGTTTTTT
J gene: TRBJ2-2; V gene: TRBV5-4; clone size: once; D gene: -; CDR3 protein: CASSPKYLAGSNTGELFF; CDR3 DNA: TGTGCCAGCAGCCCGAAATACCTAGCTGGAAGTAACACCGGGGAGCTGTTTTTT
J gene: TRBJ1-3; V gene: TRBV28; clone size: -; D gene: -; CDR3 protein: CASSFPGISGNTIYF; CDR3 DNA: TGTGCCAGCAGTTTCCCGGGAATCTCTGGAAACACCATATATTTT
J gene: TRBJ2-7; V gene: TRBV5-1; clone size: -; D gene: -; CDR3 protein: CASTDTTYEQYF; CDR3 DNA: TGCGCCAGCACGGACACGACCTACGAGCAGTACTTC
J gene: TRBJ1-2; V gene: TRBV7-2; clone size: -; D gene: -; CDR3 protein: CASSLALLRDSSYGYTF; CDR3 DNA: TGTGCCAGCAGCTTAGCGCTCTTACGGGATTCTTCATATGGCTACACCTTC
J gene: TRBJ1-1; V gene: TRBV6-5; clone size: once; D gene: TRBD1; CDR3 protein: CASRGQGGTEAFF; CDR3 DNA: TGTGCCAGCAGAGGACAGGGAGGCACTGAAGCTTTCTTT
J gene: TRBJ1-2; V gene: TRBV23-1; clone size: -; D gene: TRBD1; CDR3 protein: CASSQRWTGDYGYTF; CDR3 DNA: TGCGCCAGCAGTCAAAGGTGGACAGGTGACTATGGCTACACCTTC
J gene: TRBJ2-3; V gene: TRBV3-1/TRBV3-2; clone size: -; D gene: TRBD1; CDR3 protein: CASSQGTGNTDTQYF; CDR3 DNA: TGTGCCAGCAGCCAAGGGACAGGGAACACAGATACGCAGTATTTT
J gene: TRBJ2-5; V gene: TRBV7-9; clone size: -; D gene: -; CDR3 protein: CASSLVWRQETQYF; CDR3 DNA: TGTGCCAGCAGCTTAGTATGGAGGCAAGAGACCCAGTACTTC
J gene: TRBJ2-5; V gene: TRBV2; clone size: -; D gene: -; CDR3 protein: CASGRETTQETQYF; CDR3 DNA: TGTGCCAGCGGGCGGGAAACGACCCAAGAGACCCAGTACTTC
J gene: TRBJ2-1; V gene: TRBV30; clone size: -; D gene: -; CDR3 protein: CAWSVTNNEQFF; CDR3 DNA: TGTGCCTGGAGTGTTACTAACAATGAGCAGTTCTTC
J gene: TRBJ1-5; V gene: TRBV2; clone size: -; D gene: TRBD1; CDR3 protein: CASGTGVSNQPQHF; CDR3 DNA: TGTGCCAGCGGGACAGGGGTTAGCAATCAGCCCCAGCATTTT
J gene: TRBJ1-4; V gene: TRBV3-1/TRBV3-2; clone size: -; D gene: TRBD1; CDR3 protein: CASSPGQVTTNEKLFF; CDR3 DNA: TGTGCCAGCAGCCCGGGACAGGTCACAACTAATGAAAAACTGTTTTTT
J gene: TRBJ1-2; V gene: TRBV6-5; clone size: -; D gene: TRBD1; CDR3 protein: CASSWAGTGAGYTF; CDR3 DNA: TGTGCCAGCAGCTGGGCCGGGACAGGGGCCGGCTACACCTTC
J gene: TRBJ1-4; V gene: TRBV18; clone size: -; D gene: TRBD1; CDR3 protein: CASSDRGPNEKLFF; CDR3 DNA: TGTGCCAGCTCAGACAGGGGCCCTAATGAAAAACTGTTTTTT
J gene: TRBJ2-7; V gene: TRBV27; clone size: -; D gene: TRBD2; CDR3 protein: CASSPPGLVSYEQYF; CDR3 DNA: TGTGCCAGCAGTCCCCCGGGACTAGTCTCCTACGAGCAGTACTTC
J gene: TRBJ1-2; V gene: TRBV30; clone size: -; D gene: -; CDR3 protein: CAWEASYGKSYTF; CDR3 DNA: TGTGCCTGGGAAGCCAGCTACGGGAAGTCCTACACCTTC
J gene: TRBJ2-1; V gene: TRBV7-6; clone size: few; D gene: -; CDR3 protein: CASSLATPSYNEQFF; CDR3 DNA: TGTGCCAGCAGCTTAGCGACACCCTCCTACAATGAGCAGTTCTTC
J gene: TRBJ2-5; V gene: TRBV4-1; clone size: -; D gene: TRBD2; CDR3 protein: CASSQDREGDQETQYF; CDR3 DNA: TGCGCCAGCAGCCAAGATCGGGAGGGGGACCAAGAGACCCAGTACTTC
J gene: TRBJ1-1; V gene: TRBV3-1/TRBV3-2; clone size: -; D gene: -; CDR3 protein: CASSDTANTEAFF; CDR3 DNA: TGTGCCAGCAGCGATACAGCGAACACTGAAGCTTTCTTT
J gene: TRBJ2-1; V gene: TRBV9; clone size: -; D gene: TRBD2; CDR3 protein: CASSLMGTNRNEQFF; CDR3 DNA: TGTGCCAGCAGCCTAATGGGGACTAATAGGAATGAGCAGTTCTTC
J gene: TRBJ2-7; V gene: TRBV18; clone size: -; D gene: TRBD2; CDR3 protein: CASSLTSGYEQYF; CDR3 DNA: TGTGCCAGCTCATTGACTAGCGGCTACGAGCAGTACTTC
J gene: TRBJ2-5; V gene: TRBV7-3; clone size: -; D gene: -; CDR3 protein: CASSLLREKVGMSKTQYF; CDR3 DNA: TGTGCCAGCAGCTTACTCCGCGAGAAGGTCGGGATGTCAAAGACCCAGTACTTC
J gene: TRBJ1-2; V gene: TRBV5-1; clone size: -; D gene: TRBD1; CDR3 protein: CASSLTGDNYGYTF; CDR3 DNA: TGCGCCAGCAGCTTGACAGGGGATAACTATGGCTACACCTTC
J gene: TRBJ2-3; V gene: TRBV19; clone size: -; D gene: TRBD2; CDR3 protein: CASSTGLAGITDTQYF; CDR3 DNA: TGTGCCAGTAGCACGGGACTAGCGGGTATCACAGATACGCAGTATTTT
J gene: TRBJ1-2; V gene: TRBV28; clone size: -; D gene: -; CDR3 protein: CATRGAGVFGYTF; CDR3 DNA: TGTGCCACCCGGGGCGCAGGGGTCTTTGGCTACACCTTC
J gene: TRBJ2-3; V gene: TRBV6-6; clone size: -; D gene: TRBD2; CDR3 protein: CASRPGREAPLYF; CDR3 DNA: TGTGCCAGCAGGCCGGGGCGGGAGGCCCCGTTGTATTTT
J gene: TRBJ2-7; V gene: TRBV28; clone size: -; D gene: -; CDR3 protein: CASSPTGLSYEQYF; CDR3 DNA: TGTGCCAGCAGTCCCACGGGACTCTCCTACGAGCAGTACTTC
J gene: TRBJ2-7; V gene: TRBV2; clone size: few; D gene: TRBD2; CDR3 protein: CASSDRLAGEYEQYF; CDR3 DNA: TGTGCCAGCAGTGACCGACTAGCGGGAGAATACGAGCAGTACTTC
J gene: TRBJ2-1; V gene: TRBV30; clone size: -; D gene: -; CDR3 protein: CAGRGNEQFF; CDR3 DNA: TGTGCCGGAAGGGGGAATGAGCAGTTCTTC
J gene: TRBJ2-7; V gene: TRBV18; clone size: once; D gene: -; CDR3 protein: CASSPLYEQYF; CDR3 DNA: TGTGCCAGCTCACCCCTTTACGAGCAGTACTTC
J gene: TRBJ1-6; V gene: TRBV27; clone size: once; D gene: -; CDR3 protein: CASSLGPVSPLHF; CDR3 DNA: TGTGCCAGCAGTTTAGGCCCCGTGTCACCCCTCCACTTT
J gene: TRBJ1-5; V gene: TRBV19; clone size: -; D gene: -; CDR3 protein: CASSIVPTHRREPQHF; CDR3 DNA: TGTGCCAGTAGTATTGTCCCCACCCACCGACGGGAGCCCCAGCATTTT
J gene: TRBJ2-2; V gene: TRBV29-1; clone size: once; D gene: TRBD1; CDR3 protein: CSVGLGTANTGELFF; CDR3 DNA: TGCAGCGTTGGCCTCGGGACAGCTAACACCGGGGAGCTGTTTTTT
J gene: TRBJ1-4; V gene: TRBV5-1; clone size: -; D gene: -; CDR3 protein: CASSLDRRLNEKLFF; CDR3 DNA: TGCGCCAGCAGCTTGGATAGGCGGCTTAATGAAAAACTGTTTTTT
J gene: TRBJ1-1; V gene: TRBV18; clone size: once; D gene: -; CDR3 protein: CASSPIQNTEAFF; CDR3 DNA: TGTGCCAGCTCACCAATCCAGAACACTGAAGCTTTCTTT